One sample yielded the 14 T cell receptor beta chains listed below, sequenced in a study of blood T cell repertoires in COVID-19. TCRdb's copy holds only in-frame clones and misses some; the assay was immunoSEQ multiplex PCR. The sample records roughly 200,000 clones, about four fifths being singletons. Sequenced: peripheral blood. Every receptor here comes from a middle-aged woman with COVID-19, enrolled during active disease.

The CDR3 DNA reads TGTGCCAGCAGCCGCGCCGGACTAGGACGTGGAGATACGCAGTATTTT. It translates to CASSRAGLGRGDTQYF. The chain combines TRBV3-1 (or the pseudogene TRBV3-2) with TRBJ2-3; TRBD2 matches at 7 bases. The CDR3 loop spans 16 amino acids. From germline, CDR1 is LGHDT and CDR2 YNNKEL (reference sequence). After removal of 4 bases from V and 5 bases from J, the junction contained 12 bases not matched to a gene.

The CDR3 loop is CASSRPVLPADLTYEQYV. The DNA for the CDR3 is TGTGCCAGCAGCCGACCCGTTCTGCCGGCGGATCTCACCTACGAGCAGTACGTC. The V and J genes are TRBV14 and TRBJ2-7; no reliable D call. CDR1 and CDR2 from the germline V gene are SGHDN and FVKESK. This CDR3 contains 18 residues. Trimming removed 4 bases at V and 2 bases at J, with 24 bases between.

The chain joins TRBV6-2 or TRBV6-3 to TRBJ2-1, with 8 bases fitting TRBD1. Germline loops: CDR1 MNHEY, CDR2 SVGEGT. The CDR3 has 15 amino acids. V dropped 4 bases and J dropped 9; count of bases not matched to a gene: 11. CDR3 amino acids: CASSFPDREIVEQFF. The CDR3 nucleotides are TGTGCCAGCAGTTTCCCGGACAGGGAGATTGTTGAGCAGTTCTTC.

In this sample, this clone turned up many times. This sequence joins TRBV27 and TRBJ2-1, with 11 bases that match TRBD2. There are 16 residues in the CDR3. Germline CDR1 and CDR2: MNHEY and SMNVEV (reference sequence). V was clipped by 5 bases and J by 7 bases; unmatched bases: 10. For the CDR3, the DNA is TGTGCCAGCAGTCCCTTTGTTAGCGGGGGGGCGAATGAGCAGTTCTTC. This gives the protein CASSPFVSGGANEQFF.

The J gene is TRBJ1-1, the V gene TRBV2; D gene uncertain. The CDR3 sequence is 11 residues long. Trimming cost V 6 bases and J 14 bases, with 16 bases left between them. Per the germline V gene, CDR1 is SNHLY and CDR2 is FYNNEI. This CDR3 is CASRGGSSWFF. The DNA of the CDR3 is TGTGCCAGCAGGGGAGGCAGCTCTTGGTTCTTT.

The chain recombines TRBV12-3 or TRBV12-4 with TRBJ1-5, with a tentative D call TRBD1 (5 bases). Trimming left V 5 bases short and J 6 bases short, with 11 bases between. CDR3 length equals 13 residues. The CDR3 DNA is TGTGCCAGCAGTCGAGGGGAGGCTCAGCCCCAGCATTTT. Protein sequence: CASSRGEAQPQHF.

This clone was detected a few times. V usage is TRBV4-1 and J usage is TRBJ1-2, with D uncertain. The CDR3 runs 14 residues. V was clipped by 4 bases and J by 2 bases, with 11 bases between them. The germline CDR1 and CDR2 sequences are MGHRA and YSYEKL. The CDR3 protein is CASSPRGANYGYTF. The CDR3 DNA reads as TGCGCCAGCAGCCCCCGAGGCGCGAACTATGGCTACACCTTC.

V and J are TRBV13 and TRBJ1-6; weak D call: TRBD1 (6 bases). This CDR3 contains 13 residues. V was shortened by 2 bases and J by 8 bases, with 7 bases between the two germline ends. In germline, CDR1 is PRHDT, CDR2 FYEKMQ (reference sequence). CDR3 nucleotides: TGTGCCAGCAGCTTACACAGGGATTCACCCCTCCACTTT. This codes for CASSLHRDSPLHF.

The CDR3 protein is CASRYGPGETQYF. DNA for the CDR3: TGTGCCAGCAGATATGGCCCGGGGGAGACCCAGTACTTC. The V gene is TRBV27, the J gene TRBJ2-5; D is possibly TRBD2 (5 bases). This CDR3 region has 13 residues. V lost 6 bases to trimming and J lost 5 bases, with 13 bases between them. Germline V gene data show CDR1 as MNHEY and CDR2 as SMNVEV (reference sequence).

The genes are TRBV29-1 and TRBJ2-1; perhaps TRBD1 as D (6 bases). The germline V gene encodes CDR1 SQVTM and CDR2 ANQGSEA. Trimming cost V 0 bases and J 9 bases, with 15 bases left between them. This CDR3 region has 14 residues. Here the CDR3 reads CSVEERQGSAEQFF. For the CDR3, the DNA is TGCAGCGTTGAAGAGAGGCAGGGGTCGGCTGAGCAGTTCTTC.

The rearrangement uses TRBV19 and TRBJ1-5; TRBD1 agrees at 7 bases. The V gene end was trimmed by 5 bases and the J gene end by 2 bases; junction bases not matched to a gene: 6. Per the germline V gene, CDR1 is LNHDA and CDR2 is SQIVND (reference sequence). The CDR3 loop spans 15 amino acids. Here the CDR3 DNA reads TGTGCCAGTAGTTTGGTGGGACAGCGCAATCAGCCCCAGCATTTT. Residues: CASSLVGQRNQPQHF. Filled out from reference TRBV19 and TRBJ1-5, the complete variable domain reads DGGITQSPKYLFRKEGQNVTLSCEQNLNHDAMYWYRQDPGQGLRLIYYSQIVNDFQKGDIAEGYSVSREKKESFPLTVTSAQKNPTAFYLCASSLVGQRNQPQHFGDGTRLSIL.

This clone was found once. The chain uses TRBV14 and TRBJ2-3; 7 bases align to TRBD2. Germline V gives CDR1 SGHDN, CDR2 FVKESK. J gave up 3 bases and V 5 bases, and 5 bases lay outside the gene matches. The CDR3 totals 14 residues. CDR3 bases: TGTGCCAGCAGCACGCGGACTAGTACAGATACGCAGTATTTT. Encoded protein: CASSTRTSTDTQYF.

The V call is TRBV5-4, the J call TRBJ1-2; TRBD1 aligns across 7 bases. Germline CDR1 is SGHNT and CDR2 is YYREEE (reference sequence). Trimming removed 2 bases from V and 5 bases from J; junction bases left unmatched: 9. The CDR3 length is 15 residues. The CDR3 sequence is CASSLQATGKYGYTF. DNA of the CDR3: TGTGCCAGCAGCTTACAGGCGACAGGGAAATATGGCTACACCTTC.

The V and J genes are TRBV5-1 and TRBJ2-2; D uncertain. There are 17 residues in the CDR3. Germline V gene lookup returns CDR1 SGHRS and CDR2 YFSETQ. Trimming stripped 0 bases from V and 4 bases from J, with 16 bases between. The CDR3 here is CASSLAGSARGTGELFF. The CDR3 DNA reads as TGCGCCAGCAGCTTGGCCGGGTCGGCACGTGGCACCGGGGAGCTGTTTTTT.